This T cell receptor (beta chain) was captured in a study of T cell clonotyping in hematopoietic cell transplantation. A note on this clone: What it recognizes is unknown.

Study results and caveats: Higher Inverse Simpson Index values in graft donor and pretransplant recipient predicted broader posttransplant TCR diversity. Recipient TCR diversity dropped after transplant; expanded clonotypes rose from day 30 to 180.

Between the trimmed V and J ends, which lost 6 bases and 0 bases, there was a span of 13 bases. Germline CDR1 is SGHAT and CDR2 is FQNNGV. The CDR3 totals 15 residues. Data came from immunoSEQ multiplex PCR; TCRdb stores just in-frame clones and leaves some out. The sample lists 13,000 or so clones; roughly 92% were seen once. Material: PBMCs, obtained 100 days after allogeneic stem cell transplant. This receptor was obtained from a female patient aged 50-59 years who had an allogeneic stem cell transplant from an unrelated donor, so the T cells may come from the graft donor. Some clones in this sample may be carry-over from other donors' samples. The rearrangement joins TRBV11-2 to TRBJ2-3; TRBD2 might be the D (6 bases). Here the CDR3 DNA reads TGTGCCAGCAGGCCCGAGAGCGGGAGCACAGATACGCAGTATTTT. Amino acid sequence: CASRPESGSTDTQYF.